A selection of T cell receptor beta chains follows, all from one sample in a study of blood T cells in healthy people across ages. Each CDR3 protein gets one entry after TCRdb re-called the 5' RACE reads with MiXCR. The sample contains about 1.4 million distinct CDR3 sequences, almost 60% of which appear only once. The sequenced sample was blood. Every receptor here comes from a man between 18 and 35 years old in good health. CDR3s include the opening cysteine and the closing phenylalanine or tryptophan. Each record gives: D gene, clone size, V gene, J gene, CDR3 protein, CDR3 DNA. The D gene is left open where the match is weak. A clone size is listed for some rows: how often the clone was seen (once, few, many), or a class if it is expanded.

>.|few|TRBV25-1|TRBJ2-6
CASYGTSGANVLTF
TGTGCCAGCTACGGTACCTCTGGGGCCAACGTCCTGACTTTC
>TRBD1|.|TRBV7-2|TRBJ2-7
CASSRQGALHYEQYF
TGTGCCAGCAGCAGACAGGGGGCTCTCCACTACGAGCAGTACTTC
>.|few|TRBV12-3/TRBV12-4|TRBJ2-7
CASSARIDEQYF
TGTGCCAGCAGTGCCAGAATTGACGAGCAGTACTTC
>.|.|TRBV20-1|TRBJ2-4
CSARSNILGEKNIQYF
TGCAGTGCTAGATCCAATATACTGGGGGAAAAAAACATTCAGTACTTC
>TRBD1|.|TRBV10-3|TRBJ2-7
CAISDRDRERYEQYF
TGTGCCATCAGTGACCGGGACAGGGAGCGGTACGAGCAGTACTTC
>TRBD2|.|TRBV13|TRBJ2-1
CASSYRTSGGLEQFF
TGTGCCAGCAGCTACAGGACTAGCGGGGGGTTGGAGCAGTTCTTC
>.|.|TRBV29-1|TRBJ2-3
CSVEADTTDTQYF
TGCAGCGTTGAAGCGGACACCACAGATACGCAGTATTTT
>.|.|TRBV12-3/TRBV12-4|TRBJ1-1
CASRAMGGWNTEAFF
TGTGCCAGCAGGGCCATGGGCGGGTGGAACACTGAAGCTTTCTTT
>.|.|TRBV27|TRBJ2-5
CASRSGAVVDEQYF
TGTGCCAGCAGGTCGGGGGCGGTAGTCGATGAGCAGTACTTC
>.|few|TRBV5-1|TRBJ2-7
CASSLEGQGRYEQYF
TGCGCCAGCAGCTTGGAAGGACAAGGCCGCTACGAGCAGTACTTC
>.|few|TRBV4-1|TRBJ1-1
CASSLPPGTEAFF
TGCGCCAGCAGCCTCCCGCCGGGCACTGAAGCTTTCTTT
>TRBD1|.|TRBV2|TRBJ1-1
CASNNRGPTEAFF
TGTGCCAGCAACAACAGGGGGCCCACTGAAGCTTTCTTT
>.|.|TRBV7-2|TRBJ2-2
CASSPNTNIPGELFF
TGTGCCAGCAGCCCTAACACTAATATTCCCGGGGAGCTGTTTTTT
>TRBD2|.|TRBV4-1|TRBJ2-5
CASSQVGAAGQETQYF
TGCGCCAGCAGCCAAGTCGGGGCAGCGGGGCAAGAGACCCAGTACTTC
>.|once|TRBV5-1|TRBJ1-1
CASSTGQLTEAFF
TGCGCCAGCAGCACCGGACAGTTGACTGAAGCTTTCTTT
>TRBD2|.|TRBV29-1|TRBJ2-5
CSVEVGLGRETQYF
TGCAGCGTTGAAGTCGGACTAGGACGGGAGACCCAGTACTTC
>.|.|TRBV6-2/TRBV6-3|TRBJ1-1
CASSYDLAAFF
TGTGCCAGCAGTTACGATCTAGCAGCTTTCTTT
>.|.|TRBV7-2|TRBJ2-3
CASSLLGGLSTDTQYF
TGTGCCAGCAGCTTGTTGGGAGGACTTAGCACAGATACGCAGTATTTT
>.|.|TRBV6-1|TRBJ1-2
CASRASGGRGVTGGYTF
TGTGCCAGCAGGGCGAGTGGAGGACGAGGGGTCACTGGCGGCTACACCTTC
>.|.|TRBV6-6|TRBJ2-2
CASSLVGDTGELFF
TGTGCCAGCAGTTTGGTAGGGGACACCGGGGAGCTGTTTTTT
>.|few|TRBV29-1|TRBJ2-1
CSVIGPSYNEQFF
TGCAGCGTGATCGGTCCATCGTACAATGAGCAGTTCTTC
>.|.|TRBV5-1|TRBJ2-3
CASSPSAGRFTDTQYF
TGCGCCAGCAGCCCTTCTGCGGGGAGATTCACAGATACGCAGTATTTT
>TRBD1|few|TRBV5-1|TRBJ2-4
CASSLRDRGLAKNIQYF
TGCGCCAGCAGCTTACGGGACAGGGGACTAGCCAAAAACATTCAGTACTTC
>TRBD2|.|TRBV4-2|TRBJ2-1
CASSQDGISGRDEQFF
TGTGCCAGCAGCCAAGATGGAATTAGCGGGAGAGACGAGCAGTTCTTC
>.|.|TRBV29-1|TRBJ1-1
CSVCRGGGTEAFF
TGCAGCGTCTGCCGGGGCGGAGGGACTGAAGCTTTCTTT
>.|.|TRBV29-1|TRBJ1-2
CSVDWGWCGYTF
TGCAGCGTTGACTGGGGATGGTGTGGCTACACCTTC
>.|.|TRBV28|TRBJ2-7
CASSWQWSSYEQYF
TGTGCCAGCAGTTGGCAGTGGAGCTCCTACGAGCAGTACTTC
>.|once|TRBV29-1|TRBJ2-1
CSVGGGESNEQFF
TGCAGCGTTGGTGGGGGCGAAAGCAATGAGCAGTTCTTC
>TRBD1|few|TRBV20-1|TRBJ2-7
CSALQGARYEQYF
TGCAGTGCCTTACAGGGGGCGCGTTACGAGCAGTACTTC
>.|few|TRBV28|TRBJ1-5
CASSHIQPQHF
TGTGCCAGCAGCCACATTCAGCCCCAGCATTTT
>.|many|TRBV5-1|TRBJ2-7
CASSSQGEQYF
TGTGCCAGCAGTTCCCAGGGCGAGCAGTACTTC
>.|few|TRBV29-1|TRBJ1-2
CSVEQGGDYGYTF
TGCAGCGTTGAACAGGGAGGAGACTATGGCTACACCTTC
>.|.|TRBV27|TRBJ1-6
CASFGGRPGHNSPLHF
TGTGCCAGCTTTGGGGGGCGGCCAGGGCATAATTCACCCCTCCACTTT
>TRBD2|.|TRBV20-1|TRBJ2-5
CSARALAGQETQYF
TGCAGTGCTAGAGCACTAGCGGGGCAAGAGACCCAGTACTTC
>TRBD2|.|TRBV3-1|TRBJ2-1
CASSQLSLAGLRAEQFF
TGTGCCAGCAGCCAATTATCCCTAGCGGGTCTGAGGGCTGAGCAGTTCTTC
>.|few|TRBV7-8|TRBJ1-2
CASSFQGPGYTF
TGTGCCAGCAGCTTTCAGGGCCCAGGCTACACCTTC
>.|.|TRBV6-5|TRBJ2-7
CASSYGQDSGYEQYF
TGTGCCAGCAGTTACGGTCAGGATTCTGGCTACGAGCAGTACTTC
>.|.|TRBV7-8|TRBJ2-3
CASSQLGASAGTDTQYF
TGTGCCAGCAGCCAATTGGGGGCCTCTGCGGGCACAGATACGCAGTATTTT
>.|.|TRBV12-3/TRBV12-4|TRBJ1-2
CASSPQVRVSYGYTF
TGTGCCAGCAGTCCCCAGGTCAGGGTAAGCTATGGCTACACCTTC